The present T cell receptor beta chain was sequenced within a study of blood T cells in healthy people across ages. Whole-study results and caveats: TCR beta diversity per million T cells fell roughly linearly with age.

CDR3 length equals 14 residues. Germline CDR1 MNHEY, CDR2 SVGEGT. Concerning this clonotype itself: Antigen: not known. Compared with germline, one end of the junction differs, possibly owing to a read error.

For the second PCR, which ran for 7 to 11 cycles, a sample-barcoded 5' primer and a J-beta primer mix were used. Every sample gave at least 2.5 million paired-end reads containing CDR3. Using its own MiXCR run on the 5' RACE reads, TCRdb lists one record per CDR3 protein. The sample shows 700,000 to 900,000 distinct CDR3 sequences, about 55% of them seen only once. The sequenced sample consisted of blood. The clonotype originates from a man aged 80 or over in good health. The rearrangement joins TRBV6-2 or TRBV6-3 to TRBJ1-1; possible D gene TRBD1, 5 bases. The CDR3, as DNA: TGTGCCAGCAGCCTCCCCGGGACCGGCGCTGAAGATTTCTTT. It specifies CASSLPGTGAEDFF.